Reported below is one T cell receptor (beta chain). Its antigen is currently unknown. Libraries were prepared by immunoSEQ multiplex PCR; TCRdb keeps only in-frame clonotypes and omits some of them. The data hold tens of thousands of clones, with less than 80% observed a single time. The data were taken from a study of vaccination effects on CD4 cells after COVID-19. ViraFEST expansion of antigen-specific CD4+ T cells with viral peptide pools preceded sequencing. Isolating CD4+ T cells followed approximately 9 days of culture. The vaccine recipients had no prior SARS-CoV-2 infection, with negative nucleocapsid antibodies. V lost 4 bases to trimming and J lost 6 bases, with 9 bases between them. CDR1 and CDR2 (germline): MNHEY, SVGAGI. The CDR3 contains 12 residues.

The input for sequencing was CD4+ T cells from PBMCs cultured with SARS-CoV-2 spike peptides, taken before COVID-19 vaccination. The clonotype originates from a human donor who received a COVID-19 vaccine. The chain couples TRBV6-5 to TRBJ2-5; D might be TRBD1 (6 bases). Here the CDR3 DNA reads TGTGCCAGCAGTTCGCAGGGGAAGACCCAGTACTTC. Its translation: CASSSQGKTQYF.